This T cell receptor (beta chain) emerged from a study of blood T cell repertoires in COVID-19. The CDR3 is 16 amino acids. The germline V and J ends were trimmed by 5 bases and 4 bases, with 19 bases remaining between them. The germline V gene encodes CDR1 SGHDT and CDR2 YYEEEE. Some clones are missing from TCRdb's copy, which holds only in-frame ones; the method was immunoSEQ multiplex PCR. Of 450,000 to 500,000 clones detected, 70% to 90% appear once; the ten largest clones hold roughly 3.2%. The clonotype originates from a human donor in a cohort sampled during active COVID-19. The sample comprised peripheral blood. The chain uses TRBV5-6 and TRBJ2-1; the D gene is possibly TRBD2 (5 bases). The CDR3 region has the DNA TGTGCCAGCAGTCAACTATCTATAGCGCGATACAATGAGCAGTTCTTC. It yields the protein CASSQLSIARYNEQFF.